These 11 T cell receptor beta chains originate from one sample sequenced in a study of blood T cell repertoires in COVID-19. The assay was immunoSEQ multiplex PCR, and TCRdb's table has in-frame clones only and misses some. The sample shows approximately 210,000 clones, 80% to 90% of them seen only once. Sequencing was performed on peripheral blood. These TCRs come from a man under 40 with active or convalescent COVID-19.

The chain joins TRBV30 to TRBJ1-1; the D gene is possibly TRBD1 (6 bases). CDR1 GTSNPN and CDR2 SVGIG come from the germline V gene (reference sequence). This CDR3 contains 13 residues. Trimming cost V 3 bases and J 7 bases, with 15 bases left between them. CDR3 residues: CAWSYHGQFEAFF. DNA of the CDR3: TGTGCCTGGAGCTATCATGGACAGTTTGAAGCTTTCTTT.

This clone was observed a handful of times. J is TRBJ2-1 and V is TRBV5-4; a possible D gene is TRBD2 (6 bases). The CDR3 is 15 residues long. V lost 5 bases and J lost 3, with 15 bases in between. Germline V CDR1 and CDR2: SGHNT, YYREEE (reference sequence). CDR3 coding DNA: TGTGCCAGCAGGGTTGGACGGGAGTTCTACAATGAGCAGTTCTTC. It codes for CASRVGREFYNEQFF.

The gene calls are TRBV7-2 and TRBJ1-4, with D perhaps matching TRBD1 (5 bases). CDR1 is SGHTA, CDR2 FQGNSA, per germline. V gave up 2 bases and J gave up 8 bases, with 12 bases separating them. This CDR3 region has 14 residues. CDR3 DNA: TGTGCCAGCAGCTTAACGGCAGGGTGGGAAAAACTGTTTTTT. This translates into CASSLTAGWEKLFF.

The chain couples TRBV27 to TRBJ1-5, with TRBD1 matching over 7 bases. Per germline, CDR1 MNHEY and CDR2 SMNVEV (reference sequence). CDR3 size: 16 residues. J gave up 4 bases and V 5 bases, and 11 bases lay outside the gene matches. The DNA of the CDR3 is TGTGCCAGCAGTCGCGGGACACGACAGGGAAATCAGCCCCAGCATTTT. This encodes CASSRGTRQGNQPQHF.

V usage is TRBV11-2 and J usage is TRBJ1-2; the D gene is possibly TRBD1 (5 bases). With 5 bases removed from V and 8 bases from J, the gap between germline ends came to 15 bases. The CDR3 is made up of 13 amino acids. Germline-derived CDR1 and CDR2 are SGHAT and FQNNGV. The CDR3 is CASSGLGGWGYTF. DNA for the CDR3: TGTGCCAGCAGCGGCCTGGGGGGTTGGGGCTACACCTTC.

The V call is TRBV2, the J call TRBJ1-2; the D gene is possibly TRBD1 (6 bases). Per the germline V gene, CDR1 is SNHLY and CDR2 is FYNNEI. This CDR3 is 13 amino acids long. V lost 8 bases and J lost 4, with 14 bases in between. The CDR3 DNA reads TGTGCCAGCTTCTTACAGGGTGCCTATGGCTACACCTTC. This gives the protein CASFLQGAYGYTF.

DNA of the CDR3: TGTGCCAGCAGTTTAAAGGGGCAGGGCTTTGATCAGCCCCAGCATTTT. It specifies CASSLKGQGFDQPQHF. The rearrangement joins TRBV27 to TRBJ1-5; tentatively, D is TRBD1 (5 bases). This CDR3 comprises 16 residues. V lost 2 bases, J lost 5 bases, and 16 bases lay in between. Germline CDR1 reads MNHEY; CDR2 reads SMNVEV (reference sequence).

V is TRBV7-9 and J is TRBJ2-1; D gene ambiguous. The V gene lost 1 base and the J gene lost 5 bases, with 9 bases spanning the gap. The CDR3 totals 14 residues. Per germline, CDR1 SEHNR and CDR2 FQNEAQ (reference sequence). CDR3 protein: CASSLGLKNNEQFF. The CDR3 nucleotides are TGTGCCAGCAGCTTAGGGCTGAAAAACAATGAGCAGTTCTTC. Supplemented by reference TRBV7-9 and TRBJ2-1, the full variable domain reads DTGVSQNPRHKITKRGQNVTFRCDPISEHNRLYWYRQTLGQGPEFLTYFQNEAQLEKSRLLSDRFSAERPKGSFSTLEIQRTEQGDSAMYLCASSLGLKNNEQFFGPGTRLTVL.

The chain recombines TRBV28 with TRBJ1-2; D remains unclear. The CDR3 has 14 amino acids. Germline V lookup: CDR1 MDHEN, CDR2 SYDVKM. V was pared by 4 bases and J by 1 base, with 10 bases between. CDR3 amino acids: CASSSSGLNYGYTF. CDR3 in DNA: TGTGCCAGCAGTTCTTCAGGTCTTAACTATGGCTACACCTTC.

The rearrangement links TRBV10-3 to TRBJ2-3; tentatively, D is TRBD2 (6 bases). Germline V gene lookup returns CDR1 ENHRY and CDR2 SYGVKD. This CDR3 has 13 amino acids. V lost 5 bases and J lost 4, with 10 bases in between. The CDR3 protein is CAISQDYPDTQYF. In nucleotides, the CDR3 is TGTGCCATCAGTCAGGACTACCCAGATACGCAGTATTTT.

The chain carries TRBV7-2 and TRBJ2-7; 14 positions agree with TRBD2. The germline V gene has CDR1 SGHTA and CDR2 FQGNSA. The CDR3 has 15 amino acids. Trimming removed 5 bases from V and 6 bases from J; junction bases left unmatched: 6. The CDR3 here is CASSRGLAGVSEQYF. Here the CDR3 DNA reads TGTGCCAGCAGCCGGGGACTAGCGGGAGTATCCGAGCAGTACTTC.